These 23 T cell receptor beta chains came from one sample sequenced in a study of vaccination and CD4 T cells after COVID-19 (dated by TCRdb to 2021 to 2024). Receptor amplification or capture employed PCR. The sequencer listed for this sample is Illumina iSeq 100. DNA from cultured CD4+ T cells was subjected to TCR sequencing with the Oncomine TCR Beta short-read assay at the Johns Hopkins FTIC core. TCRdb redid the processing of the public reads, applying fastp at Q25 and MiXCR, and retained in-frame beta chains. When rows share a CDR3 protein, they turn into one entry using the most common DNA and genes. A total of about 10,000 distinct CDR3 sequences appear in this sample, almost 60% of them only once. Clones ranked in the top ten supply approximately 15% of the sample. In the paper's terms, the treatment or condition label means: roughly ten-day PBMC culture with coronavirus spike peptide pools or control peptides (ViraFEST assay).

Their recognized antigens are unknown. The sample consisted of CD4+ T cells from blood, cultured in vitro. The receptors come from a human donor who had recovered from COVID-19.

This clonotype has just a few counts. The CDR3 loop is CASSSGTGVALHF. CDR3 nucleotides: TGTGCCAGTAGTTCAGGAACAGGGGTGGCCCTCCACTTT. This chain links TRBV19 with TRBJ1-6; 7 bases are shared with TRBD1. Germline assignment: CDR1 LNHDA and CDR2 SQIVND (reference sequence). The CDR3 consists of 13 residues. J gave up 14 bases and V 5 bases, and 9 bases lay outside the gene matches.

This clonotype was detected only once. The CDR3 region is CASSSSIATAAFF. CDR3 nucleotide sequence: TGTGCCAGCAGTTCTTCAATCGCCACCGCGGCTTTCTTT. The rearrangement links TRBV27 to TRBJ1-1; no clear D gene. The ends were cut back, 4 bases at V and 11 bases at J, with 17 bases in the middle. This CDR3 comprises 13 residues. CDR1 and CDR2 from the germline V gene are MNHEY and SMNVEV (reference sequence).

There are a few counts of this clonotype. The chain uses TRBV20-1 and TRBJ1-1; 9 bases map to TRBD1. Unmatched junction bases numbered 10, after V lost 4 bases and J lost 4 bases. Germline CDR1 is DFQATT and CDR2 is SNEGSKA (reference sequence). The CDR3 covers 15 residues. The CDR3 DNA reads TGCAGTGCTACTAATCCCGGGACAGGGCGCACTGAAGCTTTCTTT. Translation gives CSATNPGTGRTEAFF.

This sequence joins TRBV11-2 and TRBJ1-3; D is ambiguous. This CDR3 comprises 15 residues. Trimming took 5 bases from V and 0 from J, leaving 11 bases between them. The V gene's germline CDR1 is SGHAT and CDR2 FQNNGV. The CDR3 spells CASSHAVISGNTIYF. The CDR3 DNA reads TGTGCCAGCAGCCACGCCGTGATCTCTGGAAACACCATATATTTT.

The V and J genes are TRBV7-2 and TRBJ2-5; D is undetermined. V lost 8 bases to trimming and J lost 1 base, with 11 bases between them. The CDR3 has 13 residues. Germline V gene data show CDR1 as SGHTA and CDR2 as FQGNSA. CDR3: CASVRSFQETQYF. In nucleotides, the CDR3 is TGTGCCAGCGTCCGTTCCTTCCAAGAGACCCAGTACTTC.

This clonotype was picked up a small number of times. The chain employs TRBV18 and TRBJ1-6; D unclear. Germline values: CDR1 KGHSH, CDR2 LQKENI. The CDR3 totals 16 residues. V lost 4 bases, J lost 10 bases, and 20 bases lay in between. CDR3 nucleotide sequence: TGTGCCAGCTCACTTTATGGACCCACCCAAGGGTCACCCCTCCACTTT. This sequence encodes CASSLYGPTQGSPLHF.

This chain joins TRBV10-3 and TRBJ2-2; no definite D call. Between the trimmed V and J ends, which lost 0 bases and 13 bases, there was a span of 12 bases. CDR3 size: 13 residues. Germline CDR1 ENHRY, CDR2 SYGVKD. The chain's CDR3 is CAISESTLQWLFF. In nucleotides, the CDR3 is TGTGCCATCAGTGAGTCTACACTCCAGTGGCTGTTTTTT.

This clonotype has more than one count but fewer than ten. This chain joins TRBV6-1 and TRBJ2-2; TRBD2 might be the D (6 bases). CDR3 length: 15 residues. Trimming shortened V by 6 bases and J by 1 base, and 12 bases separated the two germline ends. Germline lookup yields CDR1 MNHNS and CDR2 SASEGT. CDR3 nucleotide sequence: TGTGCCAGCAGGCGGGACTCAATGAACACCGGGGAGCTGTTTTTT. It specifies CASRRDSMNTGELFF.

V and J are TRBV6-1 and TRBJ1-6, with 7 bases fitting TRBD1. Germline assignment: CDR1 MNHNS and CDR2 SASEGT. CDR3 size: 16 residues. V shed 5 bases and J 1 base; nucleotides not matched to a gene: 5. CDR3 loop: CASSTGAQSYNSPLHF. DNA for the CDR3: TGTGCCAGCAGTACAGGGGCGCAATCCTATAATTCACCCCTCCACTTT.

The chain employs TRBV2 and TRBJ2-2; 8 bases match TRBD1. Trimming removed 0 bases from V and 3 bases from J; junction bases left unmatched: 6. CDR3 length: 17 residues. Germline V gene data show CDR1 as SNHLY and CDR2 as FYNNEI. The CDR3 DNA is TGTGCCAGCAGTGAAGCGCCCCCAGGGGGCGACACCGGGGAGCTGTTTTTT. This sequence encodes CASSEAPPGGDTGELFF.

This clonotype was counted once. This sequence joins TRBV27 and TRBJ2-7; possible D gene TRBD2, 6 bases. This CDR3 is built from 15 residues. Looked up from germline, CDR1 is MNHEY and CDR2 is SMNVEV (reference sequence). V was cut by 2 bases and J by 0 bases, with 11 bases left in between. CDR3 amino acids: CASSLGSGASYEQYF. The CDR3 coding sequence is TGTGCCAGCAGTTTAGGTAGCGGAGCCTCCTACGAGCAGTACTTC.

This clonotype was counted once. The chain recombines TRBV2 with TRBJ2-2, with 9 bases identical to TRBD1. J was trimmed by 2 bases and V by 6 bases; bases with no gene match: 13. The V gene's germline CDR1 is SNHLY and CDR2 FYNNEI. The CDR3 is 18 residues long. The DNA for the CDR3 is TGTGCCAGCAGGGGGGGACAGGGAAAACACTCCAACACCGGGGAGCTGTTTTTT. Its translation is CASRGGQGKHSNTGELFF.

The CDR3 here is CSARGQLAYSYEQYF. CDR3 bases: TGCAGTGCTAGAGGACAGTTAGCCTACTCCTACGAGCAGTACTTC. V is TRBV20-1 and J is TRBJ2-7, with a tentative D call TRBD1 (5 bases). CDR1 and CDR2 (germline): DFQATT, SNEGSKA (reference sequence). Trimming pared 1 base from V and 0 bases from J, leaving 13 bases between. This CDR3 contains 15 residues.

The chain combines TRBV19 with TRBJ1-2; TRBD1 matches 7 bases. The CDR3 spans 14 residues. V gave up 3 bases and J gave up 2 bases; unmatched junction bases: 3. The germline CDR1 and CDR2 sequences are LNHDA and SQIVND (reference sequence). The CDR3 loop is CASSIWDRNYGYTF. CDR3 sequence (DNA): TGTGCCAGTAGTATTTGGGACAGAAACTATGGCTACACCTTC.

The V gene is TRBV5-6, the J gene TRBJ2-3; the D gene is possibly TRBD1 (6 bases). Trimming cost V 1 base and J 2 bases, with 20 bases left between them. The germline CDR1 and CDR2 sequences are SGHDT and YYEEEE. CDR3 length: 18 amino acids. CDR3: CASSLRGPLQGFTDTQYF. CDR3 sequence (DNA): TGTGCCAGCAGCTTGAGAGGACCTCTACAGGGCTTCACAGATACGCAGTATTTT.

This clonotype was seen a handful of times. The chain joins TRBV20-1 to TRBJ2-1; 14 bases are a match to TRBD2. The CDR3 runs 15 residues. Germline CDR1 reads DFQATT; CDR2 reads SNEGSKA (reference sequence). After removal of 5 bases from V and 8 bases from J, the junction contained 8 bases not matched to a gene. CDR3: CSARTSGRRFDEQFF. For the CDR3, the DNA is TGCAGTGCTCGGACTAGCGGGAGGAGGTTTGATGAGCAGTTCTTC.

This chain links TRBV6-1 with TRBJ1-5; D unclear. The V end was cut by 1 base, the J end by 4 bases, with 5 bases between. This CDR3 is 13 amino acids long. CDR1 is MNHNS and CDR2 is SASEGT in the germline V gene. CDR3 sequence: CASSEVRNQPQHF. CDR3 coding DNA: TGTGCCAGCAGTGAAGTGCGAAATCAGCCCCAGCATTTT.

CDR3 coding DNA: TGTGCCAGCAGCTTAGGGTTTGACAGGGTGGGCACTGAAGCTTTCTTT. It yields the protein CASSLGFDRVGTEAFF. The V call is TRBV7-6, the J call TRBJ1-1; 7 nucleotides agree with TRBD1. CDR1 is SGHVS and CDR2 is FNYEAQ in the germline V gene. J lost 4 bases, V lost 1 base, and 9 bases had no gene match. The CDR3 has 16 amino acids.

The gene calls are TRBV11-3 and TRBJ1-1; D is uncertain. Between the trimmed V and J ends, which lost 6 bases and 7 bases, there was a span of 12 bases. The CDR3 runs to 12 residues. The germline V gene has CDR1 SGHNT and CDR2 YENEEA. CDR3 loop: CASSPLAGEAFF. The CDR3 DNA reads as TGTGCCAGCAGTCCCCTTGCTGGTGAAGCTTTCTTT.

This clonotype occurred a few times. The CDR3 protein is CASSQQAGQGASQPQHF. Here the CDR3 DNA reads TGTGCCAGCAGTCAGCAGGCGGGACAGGGGGCTAGTCAGCCCCAGCATTTT. The chain carries TRBV6-1 and TRBJ1-5; the match to TRBD1 covers 12 bases. V lost 5 bases and J lost 6; bases outside the gene matches: 11. CDR1 and CDR2 (germline): MNHNS, SASEGT. This CDR3 contains 17 residues.

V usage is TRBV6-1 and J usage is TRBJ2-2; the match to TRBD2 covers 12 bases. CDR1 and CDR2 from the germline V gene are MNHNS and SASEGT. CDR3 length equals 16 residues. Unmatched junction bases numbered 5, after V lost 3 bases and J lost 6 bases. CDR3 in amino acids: CASSEASGRVSGELFF. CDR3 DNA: TGTGCCAGCAGTGAGGCTAGCGGGAGGGTGTCCGGGGAGCTGTTTTTT.

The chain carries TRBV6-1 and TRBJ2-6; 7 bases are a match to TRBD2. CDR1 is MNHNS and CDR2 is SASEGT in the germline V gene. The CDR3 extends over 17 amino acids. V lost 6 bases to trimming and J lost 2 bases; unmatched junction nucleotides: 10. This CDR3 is CASRDRGGTTGANVLTF. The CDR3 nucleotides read TGTGCCAGCAGAGACCGGGGAGGGACGACTGGGGCCAACGTCCTGACTTTC.

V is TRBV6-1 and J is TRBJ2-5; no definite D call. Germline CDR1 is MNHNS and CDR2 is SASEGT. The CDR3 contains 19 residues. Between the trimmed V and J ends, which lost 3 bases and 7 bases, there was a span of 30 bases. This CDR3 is CASSDRRLDWTLGFSTQYF. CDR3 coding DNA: TGTGCCAGCAGTGATCGTCGACTTGATTGGACCCTTGGATTCTCGACCCAGTACTTC.